The 9 T cell receptor beta chains below all came from one sample that was sequenced in a study of T cells in severe cutaneous drug reactions. Bulk and single-cell libraries used iRepertoire multiplex PCR with TCR subtype-specific primers. Reanalyzing the multiplex PCR reads, TCRdb keeps one entry per CDR3 protein, without DNA. This sample's clone table lists just over 20,000 distinct CDR3 sequences. Carbamazepine had induced Stevens-Johnson syndrome or toxic epidermal necrolysis in the sequenced donors. Specimen: PBMCs. These receptors all stem from a human donor with toxic epidermal necrolysis, a severe cutaneous drug reaction.

The V gene is TRBV6-6, the J gene TRBJ2-6; TCRdb calls TRBD2, which cannot be checked without DNA. CDR1 is MNHNY and CDR2 is SVGAGI in the germline V gene (reference sequence). The CDR3 totals 16 residues. CDR3 sequence: CASRSGTSFEGNVLTF.

The rearrangement joins TRBV6-5 to TRBJ2-5; TCRdb designates TRBD1, a call that cannot be tested without DNA. CDR1 MNHEY and CDR2 SVGAGI come from the germline V gene. The CDR3 has 15 residues. The chain's CDR3 is CASTLVGDSQETQYF.

The V and J genes are TRBV12-3 or TRBV12-4 and TRBJ2-7; TCRdb lists TRBD1, though no DNA is available to test this call. This CDR3 is 12 amino acids long. CDR3 sequence reads: CASSDRGDEQYF.

The chain carries TRBV12-5 and TRBJ2-1; the TCRdb D gene call, TRBD2, has no DNA to confirm it. CDR3 length: 18 residues. The germline gives CDR1 LGHNT, CDR2 FRNRAP. CDR3 in amino acids: CASGLTEAGGSSYNEQFF.

The CDR3 protein is CASSESKSRSYTEAFF. The chain couples TRBV10-1 to TRBJ1-1. The CDR3 has 16 amino acids. Germline V CDR1 and CDR2: WNHNN, SYGVQD (reference sequence).

The chain combines TRBV20-1 with TRBJ2-1; TCRdb returns TRBD2, unconfirmable since there is no DNA. Germline values: CDR1 DFQATT, CDR2 SNEGSKA (reference sequence). The CDR3 extends over 18 amino acids. This chain's CDR3 is CSAHFWELLAGVPNEQFF.

Its frequency marks this clonotype as medium-sized (0.01 to 0.1%). This chain uses TRBV2 with TRBJ2-3; TCRdb gives TRBD2 as the D gene, but with no DNA this cannot be confirmed. Germline CDR1 SNHLY, CDR2 FYNNEI. The CDR3 runs to 14 residues. The CDR3 spells CASIGSLAADTQYF.

The rearrangement joins TRBV19 to TRBJ2-1; TCRdb reports TRBD2, a call that lacks DNA to check it against. This CDR3 region has 14 residues. The V gene's germline CDR1 is LNHDA and CDR2 SQIVND (reference sequence). The CDR3: CASSPWTSGNEQFF.

V gene TRBV20-1 combines with J gene TRBJ2-5; without DNA, the TCRdb call of TRBD2 cannot be checked. The CDR3 sequence is 15 residues long. From germline, CDR1 is DFQATT and CDR2 SNEGSKA (reference sequence). The CDR3 region is CSARPTSGAQETQYF.